Given below is one T cell receptor (beta chain) in context. The antigen remains undetermined. Primers for the PCR totalled 60 Vbeta and 13 Jbeta. Libraries were prepared by immunoSEQ multiplex PCR; TCRdb keeps only in-frame clonotypes and omits some of them. The sample has about 110,000 clones; about 86% are singletons. Germline V gene data show CDR1 as SGHRS and CDR2 as YFSETQ. The CDR3 sequence is 13 residues long. Trimming removed 4 bases at V and 4 bases at J, with 11 bases between. The sample originates from a study of cytomegalovirus exposure and HLA in healthy donors. Findings and limits, study-wide: Common viral pathogens were later found to be apparently linked to several of the most significant clusters.

The TCR was taken from a man aged 35 to 55 in good health and CMV-seronegative. This sequence joins TRBV5-1 and TRBJ1-1; D is perhaps TRBD1 (6 bases). The sample comprised PBMCs. CDR3 loop: CASSRQAGTEAFF. The CDR3 DNA is TGCGCCAGCAGCAGACAGGCAGGCACTGAAGCTTTCTTT.